Below are 27 T cell receptor beta chains sequenced from a single sample in a study of response to subunit inactivated influenza vaccine. TCRdb itself ran the RT-PCR reads through MiXCR, one entry per CDR3 protein. The sample carries 710,000 or so distinct CDR3 sequences, about a sixth recorded once. Specimen: PBMCs from blood, collected 12 days after vaccination. All receptors derive from a man aged 45-65 years who received an inactivated influenza vaccine.

The chain uses TRBV11-2 and TRBJ2-7; the match to TRBD2 covers 14 bases. CDR1 and CDR2 from the germline V gene are SGHAT and FQNNGV. The CDR3 extends over 18 amino acids. The junction had 12 bases not matched to a gene; V was cut back by 3 bases and J by 5 bases. In DNA form, the CDR3 reads TGTGCCAGCAGCTTTGGCAGGGGACTAGCGGGAGCCAACCACGAGCAGTACTTC. It is translated as CASSFGRGLAGANHEQYF.

V and J are TRBV3-1 and TRBJ1-1; the D gene is possibly TRBD1 (6 bases). Trimming removed 1 base from V and 5 bases from J, with 14 bases in between. CDR1 LGHDT and CDR2 YNNKEL come from the germline V gene (reference sequence). The CDR3 spans 15 residues. The DNA for the CDR3 is TGTGCCAGCAGCCAAGGCAATGGGGGCTTTACTGAAGCTTTCTTT. This translates into CASSQGNGGFTEAFF.

The chain joins TRBV7-3 to TRBJ2-3; 8 bases line up with TRBD2. V shed 3 bases, J shed 5 bases, and the junction held 4 bases outside the gene matches. Per the germline V gene, CDR1 is SGHTA and CDR2 is FQGTGA. This CDR3 spans 14 amino acids. The CDR3 nucleotides are TGTGCCAGCAGCTTGTCGGGAGGGGAAGATACGCAGTATTTT. Its protein product is CASSLSGGEDTQYF. The full variable domain, rest sourced from reference TRBV7-3 and TRBJ2-3, is GAGVSQTPSNKVTEKGKYVELRCDPISGHTALYWYRQSLGQGPEFLIYFQGTGAADDSGLPNDRFFAVRPEGSVSTLKIQRTERGDSAVYLCASSLSGGEDTQYFGPGTRLTVL.

This chain connects TRBV6-5 to TRBJ1-1, with D unresolved. Per germline, CDR1 MNHEY and CDR2 SVGAGI. The CDR3 is 11 residues long. V dropped 5 bases and J dropped 10 bases, with 11 bases sitting between them. The CDR3 region has the DNA TGTGCCAGCAGTGCCGGGGTCGGAGCTTTCTTT. Protein product: CASSAGVGAFF.

The sample holds a few counts of this clonotype. The rearrangement joins TRBV12-3 or TRBV12-4 to TRBJ2-5; maybe TRBD2 (5 bases). Trimming pared 5 bases from V and 7 bases from J, leaving 14 bases between. The CDR3 runs to 13 residues. CDR3 nucleotide sequence: TGTGCCAGCAGTGCCGGGATCCCGATGACCCAGTACTTC. Its protein product is CASSAGIPMTQYF.

The chain links TRBV7-2 to TRBJ1-5; D not resolved. Germline loops: CDR1 SGHTA, CDR2 FQGNSA. Trimming left V 2 bases short and J 0 bases short, with 8 bases between. The CDR3 is 15 residues long. CDR3 bases: TGTGCCAGCAGCTTAACTATATATAGCAATCAGCCCCAGCATTTT. Protein sequence: CASSLTIYSNQPQHF.

The gene calls are TRBV7-2 and TRBJ2-1; 12 bases line up with TRBD2. CDR1 and CDR2 (germline): SGHTA, FQGNSA. CDR3 length: 14 residues. Germline trimming cut 5 bases from V and 9 bases from J; bases unmatched to any gene: 5. The chain's CDR3 is CASSIGLAGFEQFF. In DNA form, the CDR3 reads TGTGCCAGCAGCATAGGACTAGCGGGATTTGAGCAGTTCTTC.

The chain recombines TRBV6-2 or TRBV6-3 with TRBJ1-1; D is uncertain. Germline values: CDR1 MNHEY, CDR2 SVGEGT. V lost 2 bases, J lost 0 bases, and 13 bases lay in between. The CDR3 runs to 16 residues. CDR3 nucleotide sequence: TGTGCCAGCAGTTACACTACGGGATTGGTGAACACTGAAGCTTTCTTT. Protein product: CASSYTTGLVNTEAFF.

The chain joins TRBV5-5 to TRBJ2-6; the match to TRBD1 covers 7 bases. This CDR3 has 17 amino acids. Germline trimming cut 2 bases from V and 1 base from J; bases unmatched to any gene: 6. The germline V gene encodes CDR1 SGHKS and CDR2 YYEKEE (reference sequence). CDR3 DNA sequence: TGTGCCAGCAGCTTAACAACGACAGGGTCTGGGGCCAACGTCCTGACTTTC. It specifies CASSLTTTGSGANVLTF.

This clonotype was seen a few times. This chain joins TRBV4-2 and TRBJ2-2; 9 nucleotides match TRBD1. V lost 2 bases, J lost 7 bases, and 14 bases stayed unmatched. There are 18 residues in the CDR3. CDR1 is LGHNA and CDR2 is YNFKEQ in the germline V gene. The chain's CDR3 is CASSQTFPGTGWIGELFF. The CDR3 DNA reads as TGTGCCAGCAGCCAAACGTTCCCCGGGACAGGGTGGATCGGGGAGCTGTTTTTT.

This clonotype came up many times. The chain carries TRBV5-1 and TRBJ2-5, with TRBD1 matching 10 bases. In germline, CDR1 is SGHRS, CDR2 YFSETQ. V shed 4 bases and J 6 bases; nucleotides not matched to a gene: 6. CDR3 length: 14 residues. The CDR3 loop reads CASSPGQGRKTQYF. CDR3 nucleotide sequence: TGCGCCAGCAGCCCGGGACAGGGGAGAAAGACCCAGTACTTC.

Ten or more counts support this clonotype. CDR3 residues: CASSSSIVSPLHF. CDR3 DNA sequence: TGTGCCAGCAGTTCCTCGATTGTTTCACCCCTCCACTTT. The gene calls are TRBV7-3 and TRBJ1-6; D is uncertain. V was trimmed by 6 bases and J by 9 bases, leaving 12 bases between them. The CDR3 is made up of 13 amino acids. The germline gives CDR1 SGHTA, CDR2 FQGTGA.

V and J are TRBV7-2 and TRBJ1-2, with TRBD1 as a possible D gene (5 bases). The ends were cut back, 1 base at V and 7 bases at J, with 19 bases in the middle. The length of the CDR3 is 16 residues. Looked up from germline, CDR1 is SGHTA and CDR2 is FQGNSA. The CDR3 DNA follows: TGTGCCAGCAGCTTAGGCCTTGGGGGGAAAGCCTCTGGCTACACCTTC. The encoded protein is CASSLGLGGKASGYTF.

This clonotype has more than one count but fewer than ten. The chain links TRBV27 to TRBJ2-3, with 11 bases fitting TRBD2. The CDR3 consists of 16 residues. Germline-derived CDR1 and CDR2 are MNHEY and SMNVEV (reference sequence). J gave up 5 bases and V 2 bases, and 6 bases lay outside the gene matches. As DNA, the CDR3 is TGTGCCAGCAGTTTAGGACTAGCGGGCCTGGGAGATACGCAGTATTTT. Residues: CASSLGLAGLGDTQYF.

The chain is built from TRBV5-8 and TRBJ2-3, with no clear D. The germline V gene encodes CDR1 SGHTS and CDR2 YDEGEE. This CDR3 contains 15 residues. V lost 4 bases and J lost 3, with 15 bases in between. The CDR3 protein is CASSPLGFGTDTQYF. Here the CDR3 DNA reads TGTGCCAGCAGCCCCCTGGGGTTTGGGACAGATACGCAGTATTTT.

This clonotype was seen a few times. The rearrangement links TRBV20-1 to TRBJ2-5; a possible D gene is TRBD2 (6 bases). Germline-derived CDR1 and CDR2 are DFQATT and SNEGSKA (reference sequence). The germline V and J ends were trimmed by 2 bases and 5 bases, with 15 bases remaining between them. There are 14 residues in the CDR3. CDR3 residues: CSARPPRGWETQYF. The CDR3 DNA reads as TGCAGTGCTAGACCGCCACGGGGGTGGGAGACCCAGTACTTC.

This chain links TRBV5-1 with TRBJ2-1; D possibly corresponds to TRBD2 (6 bases). Trimming shortened V by 3 bases and J by 0 bases, and 10 bases separated the two germline ends. The CDR3 sequence is 15 residues long. CDR1 and CDR2 (germline): SGHRS, YFSETQ. Here the CDR3 reads CASSSSVSSYNEQFF. DNA for the CDR3: TGCGCCAGCAGCTCTAGCGTGAGCTCCTACAATGAGCAGTTCTTC.

This rearrangement joins TRBV6-1 to TRBJ2-3, with D tentatively TRBD2 (7 bases). From germline, CDR1 is MNHNS and CDR2 SASEGT. V dropped 5 bases and J dropped 1 base, with 19 bases sitting between them. CDR3 length: 17 amino acids. DNA for the CDR3: TGTGCCAGCAGTATGGGGGGGGGGCCCTGGGGCACAGATACGCAGTATTTT. This sequence encodes CASSMGGGPWGTDTQYF.

A few counts support this clonotype. This chain connects TRBV7-2 to TRBJ1-3; D is unresolved. Germline CDR1 and CDR2: SGHTA and FQGNSA. This CDR3 has 15 residues. Trimming removed 1 base at V and 2 bases at J, with 9 bases between. CDR3 protein: CASSLVPEPGNTIYF. The CDR3 DNA is TGTGCCAGCAGCTTAGTTCCCGAACCTGGAAACACCATATATTTT.

In this sample, this clonotype turned up a few times. The chain combines TRBV28 with TRBJ2-1; 7 positions agree with TRBD2. Per the germline V gene, CDR1 is MDHEN and CDR2 is SYDVKM. The CDR3 consists of 18 residues. The ends lost 4 bases at V and 2 bases at J; junction bases unmatched: 14. The CDR3 DNA reads as TGTGCCAGCAGTTCACAGGCCTATGGGGGAGGGCCCTACAATGAGCAGTTCTTC. Its translation: CASSSQAYGGGPYNEQFF. Full variable domain (remainder filled in from reference TRBV28 and TRBJ2-1): DVKVTQSSRYLVKRTGEKVFLECVQDMDHENMFWYRQDPGLGLRLIYFSYDVKMKEKGDIPEGYSVSREKKERFSLILESASTNQTSMYLCASSSQAYGGGPYNEQFFGPGTRLTVL.

This clonotype was recorded many times. The chain combines TRBV5-1 with TRBJ2-1; D not certain. The germline V gene encodes CDR1 SGHRS and CDR2 YFSETQ. The V and J ends lost 6 bases and 7 bases respectively, with 14 bases between them. The CDR3 loop spans 13 amino acids. CDR3 protein: CASTNMLGNEQFF. The CDR3 DNA reads TGCGCCAGCACTAACATGTTGGGGAATGAGCAGTTCTTC.

The CDR3 sequence: CASSMGWDSNQPQHF. CDR3 coding DNA: TGTGCCAGTAGTATGGGATGGGACAGCAATCAGCCCCAGCATTTT. This chain joins TRBV19 and TRBJ1-5, with a tentative D call TRBD1 (5 bases). The germline CDR1 and CDR2 sequences are LNHDA and SQIVND (reference sequence). The CDR3 totals 15 residues. The V gene lost 3 bases and the J gene lost 1 base, with 10 bases spanning the gap.

The J gene is TRBJ2-2, the V gene TRBV20-1; D call uncertain. Germline lookup yields CDR1 DFQATT and CDR2 SNEGSKA (reference sequence). The CDR3 spans 14 residues. The V and J ends lost 6 bases and 1 base respectively, with 12 bases between them. CDR3 in DNA: TGCAGTGCACCTGGACCGTTGAACACCGGGGAGCTGTTTTTT. Its protein is CSAPGPLNTGELFF.

There are a few counts of this clonotype. The chain joins TRBV9 to TRBJ2-3; the D gene is possibly TRBD1 (7 bases). Germline assignment: CDR1 SGDLS and CDR2 YYNGEE. This CDR3 has 16 amino acids. Between the trimmed V and J ends, which lost 1 base and 3 bases, there was a span of 15 bases. This CDR3 reads CASSVRAQGGTDTQYF. The CDR3 DNA reads as TGTGCCAGCAGCGTAAGGGCTCAGGGGGGAACAGATACGCAGTATTTT.

In the case of this clonotype: Being one base from a much bigger clone, this may be a read error. The rearrangement uses TRBV12-3 or TRBV12-4 and TRBJ2-3; 7 bases match TRBD1. V trimming: 5 bases; J trimming: 4 bases; junction bases outside the gene matches: 12. CDR3 length equals 16 residues. The CDR3, as DNA: TGTGCCAGCAGTGCCTCACAGGGGATGAGGCCAGATACGCAGTATTTT. As protein: CASSASQGMRPDTQYF.

A few counts support this clonotype. The J gene is TRBJ1-5, the V gene TRBV7-9; D ambiguous. The CDR3 loop spans 14 amino acids. Trimming took 5 bases from V and 6 from J, leaving 14 bases between them. Germline assignment: CDR1 SEHNR and CDR2 FQNEAQ (reference sequence). CDR3 DNA sequence: TGTGCCAGCAGCGTCGGGGTGTTCGGTCAGCCCCAGCATTTT. It specifies CASSVGVFGQPQHF. The full variable domain, its missing parts supplied by reference TRBV7-9 and TRBJ1-5, is DTGVSQNPRHKITKRGQNVTFRCDPISEHNRLYWYRQTLGQGPEFLTYFQNEAQLEKSRLLSDRFSAERPKGSFSTLEIQRTEQGDSAMYLCASSVGVFGQPQHFGDGTRLSIL.

This clonotype appeared a few times. The chain links TRBV4-3 to TRBJ2-2; D is perhaps TRBD1 (5 bases). CDR3 length: 15 amino acids. V lost 3 bases and J 6 bases, leaving 14 bases between the germline ends. Looked up from germline, CDR1 is LGHNA and CDR2 is YSLEER. CDR3 sequence (DNA): TGCGCCAGCAGCCAGTATTCTAGGGGTCCCGGGGAGCTGTTTTTT. Protein sequence: CASSQYSRGPGELFF.